Given below is one T cell receptor (beta chain) in context. The target antigen is unknown. The CDR3 is 11 residues long. The germline V gene has CDR1 SQVTM and CDR2 ANQGSEA. V was pared by 2 bases and J by 8 bases, with 9 bases between. The source of the sample is a study of cytomegalovirus exposure and HLA in healthy donors. For the study at large: An early data release held approximately 80 million unique TCRs from HLA-typed donors.

Study-wide results and limits: Specificity for CMV antigens was confirmed in vitro for three of the CMV-associated chains. The study listed roughly 160 cytomegalovirus-associated TCR beta chains.

Amplification used 60 Vbeta primers and 13 Jbeta primers. Here immunoSEQ multiplex PCR was the method, and the copy in TCRdb shows in-frame clones only, minus some. The sample has roughly 230,000 clones, about three quarters seen once. Material: PBMCs. The TCR was taken from a boy younger than 18 in good health and CMV-seronegative. The chain has TRBV29-1 and TRBJ1-1, with D tentatively TRBD1 (6 bases). DNA for the CDR3: TGCAGCGTTGAACGGACAGCCGAAGCTTTCTTT. This sequence encodes CSVERTAEAFF.